Each of the 20 T cell receptor beta chains below was sequenced from the same sample in a study of Graves' ophthalmopathy and Graves' hyperthyroidism. Beta-chain TCR CDR3 regions were amplified from RNA transcripts. Second-round multiplex PCR followed a first-round RT-PCR using HTBI primers. TCRdb reprocessed the multiplex PCR reads via MiXCR and lists one record per CDR3 protein. The table lists about 1.1 million distinct CDR3 sequences, about 38% of them singletons, with over 8.5% in the top ten. Sequenced sample: peripheral blood or thyroid tissue (not recorded which). The receptors were sampled from an adult man with Graves' hyperthyroidism.

The chain is built from TRBV5-1 and TRBJ2-2; the D gene is possibly TRBD1 (6 bases). The CDR3 length is 14 residues. Germline-derived CDR1 and CDR2 are SGHRS and YFSETQ. The V end was cut by 4 bases, the J end by 4 bases, with 11 bases between. DNA of the CDR3: TGCGCCAGCAGCACCGGGACAAGCACCGGGGAGCTGTTTTTT. It translates to CASSTGTSTGELFF.

Many counts were recorded for this clonotype. The rearrangement links TRBV7-8 to TRBJ1-5; D not certain. The CDR3 is made up of 14 amino acids. Per germline, CDR1 SGHVS and CDR2 FQNEAQ. V was pared by 5 bases and J by 3 bases, with 11 bases between. The CDR3 sequence is CASSPGRINQPQHF. The CDR3 DNA follows: TGTGCCAGCAGCCCGGGGAGGATCAATCAGCCCCAGCATTTT.

The sample holds a few counts of this clonotype. V and J are TRBV28 and TRBJ1-5, with TRBD1 identical over 7 bases. Germline trimming cut 8 bases from V and 0 bases from J; bases unmatched to any gene: 7. Germline-derived CDR1 and CDR2 are MDHEN and SYDVKM. This CDR3 is built from 15 residues. The CDR3 spells CASGTGQPSNQPQHF. The DNA of the CDR3 is TGTGCCAGCGGGACGGGACAGCCTAGCAATCAGCCCCAGCATTTT.

This clonotype appeared many times. The chain carries TRBV9 and TRBJ2-7; 8 bases agree with TRBD1. Germline lookup yields CDR1 SGDLS and CDR2 YYNGEE. There are 14 residues in the CDR3. V dropped 4 bases and J dropped 6; count of bases not matched to a gene: 9. The CDR3 is CASSLGQGSGEQYF. CDR3 bases: TGTGCCAGCAGCTTAGGACAGGGATCGGGCGAGCAGTACTTC.

A word on this clonotype: Germline is not matched at one junction end, which may reflect a read error. The V call is TRBV12-3 or TRBV12-4, the J call TRBJ2-5, with D tentatively TRBD2 (5 bases). The CDR3 spans 16 residues. CDR3 loop: CVSSLVVRERAGTQYF. Written as DNA, the CDR3 is TGTGTCAGCAGTTTAGTTGTTCGGGAACGGGCGGGGACCCAGTACTTC.

This clonotype was found many times. The rearrangement joins TRBV19 to TRBJ1-5; 7 nucleotides align to TRBD1. This CDR3 has 14 amino acids. V trimming: 7 bases; J trimming: 2 bases; junction bases outside the gene matches: 5. Germline loops: CDR1 LNHDA, CDR2 SQIVND (reference sequence). This chain's CDR3 is CASIGGRGNQPQHF. CDR3 DNA sequence: TGTGCCAGTATAGGGGGCCGAGGCAATCAGCCCCAGCATTTT. The variable domain in full, completed from reference TRBV19 and TRBJ1-5, reads DGGITQSPKYLFRKEGQNVTLSCEQNLNHDAMYWYRQDPGQGLRLIYYSQIVNDFQKGDIAEGYSVSREKKESFPLTVTSAQKNPTAFYLCASIGGRGNQPQHFGDGTRLSIL.

To note about this clonotype: Since a much larger clone is just one base distant, this may be a read error. The gene calls are TRBV20-1 and TRBJ2-5; weak D call: TRBD2 (7 bases). The CDR3 has 13 amino acids. In germline, CDR1 is DFQATT, CDR2 SNEGSKA (reference sequence). Trimming cost V 6 bases and J 5 bases, with 16 bases left between them. The chain's CDR3 is CSALAGAVETQYF. The CDR3 DNA reads TGCAGTGCCCTCGCGGGGGCGGTGGAGACCCAGTACTTC.

The rearrangement joins TRBV27 to TRBJ2-5; 8 bases map to TRBD1. The CDR3 spans 14 residues. J lost 3 bases, V lost 5 bases, and 5 bases had no gene match. Germline V gene sequence: CDR1 MNHEY, CDR2 SMNVEV (reference sequence). CDR3 amino acids: CASSPVTGEETQYF. The CDR3 DNA is TGTGCCAGCAGTCCCGTGACAGGGGAAGAGACCCAGTACTTC.

This clonotype was observed at least ten times. The chain recombines TRBV12-3 or TRBV12-4 with TRBJ1-1, with D uncertain. The V end was cut by 6 bases, the J end by 6 bases, with 8 bases between. CDR3 length: 11 residues. CDR3 DNA sequence: TGTGCCAGCAGCTCATGGCCTGAAGCTTTCTTT. Translated, it gives CASSSWPEAFF.

The chain couples TRBV5-1 to TRBJ1-5; unclear D gene. The CDR3 runs to 15 residues. V lost 0 bases and J lost 7, with 14 bases in between. Germline CDR1 reads SGHRS; CDR2 reads YFSETQ. The CDR3 loop reads CASSLDPGVEQPQHF. The CDR3 DNA reads TGCGCCAGCAGCTTGGATCCCGGGGTGGAACAGCCCCAGCATTTT. Full variable domain (remainder filled in from reference TRBV5-1 and TRBJ1-5): KAGVTQTPRYLIKTRGQQVTLSCSPISGHRSVSWYQQTPGQGLQFLFEYFSETQRNKGNFPGRFSGRQFSNSRSEMNVSTLELGDSALYLCASSLDPGVEQPQHFGDGTRLSIL.

In its sample, this clonotype was seen many times. V and J are TRBV6-5 and TRBJ2-7; possible D gene TRBD1, 5 bases. Germline V gene sequence: CDR1 MNHEY, CDR2 SVGAGI. The CDR3 sequence is 14 residues long. The V gene lost 0 bases and the J gene lost 6 bases, with 12 bases spanning the gap. The CDR3 sequence is CASSYSGRQREQYF. In nucleotides, the CDR3 is TGTGCCAGCAGTTACTCGGGTCGACAGCGCGAGCAGTACTTC.

The chain couples TRBV7-4 to TRBJ1-4, with a weak D call TRBD1 (6 bases). Germline CDR1 reads SGHVT; CDR2 reads SQSDAQ. Trimming left V 3 bases short and J 0 bases short, with 11 bases between. The CDR3 runs 16 residues. The CDR3 nucleotides read TGTGCCAGCAGCTTTCCCCGGACAGCAACTAATGAAAAACTGTTTTTT. Protein: CASSFPRTATNEKLFF.

This clonotype came up many times. The chain recombines TRBV7-9 with TRBJ1-2; unclear D gene. The germline V gene encodes CDR1 SEHNR and CDR2 FQNEAQ (reference sequence). The CDR3 has 16 amino acids. V was cut by 5 bases and J by 7 bases, with 23 bases left in between. CDR3 sequence (DNA): TGTGCCAGCAGCCTCTCTCAATTCGCCGCGAGGGTTGGCTACACCTTC. It specifies CASSLSQFAARVGYTF. Full variable domain (remainder filled in from reference TRBV7-9 and TRBJ1-2): DTGVSQNPRHKITKRGQNVTFRCDPISEHNRLYWYRQTLGQGPEFLTYFQNEAQLEKSRLLSDRFSAERPKGSFSTLEIQRTEQGDSAMYLCASSLSQFAARVGYTFGSGTRLTVV.

At least ten counts were recorded for this clonotype. The rearrangement uses TRBV10-3 and TRBJ2-5, with D perhaps TRBD2 (6 bases). This CDR3 has 14 residues. V was pared by 10 bases and J by 5 bases, with 20 bases between. CDR1 and CDR2 (germline): ENHRY, SYGVKD. CDR3 nucleotides: TGTGCCACCAACTCCGGGACTCCACAGGAGACCCAGTACTTC. The encoded protein is CATNSGTPQETQYF.

The chain couples TRBV29-1 to TRBJ2-7; 10 bases align to TRBD1. CDR1 SQVTM and CDR2 ANQGSEA come from the germline V gene. This CDR3 has 14 amino acids. The V gene end was trimmed by 7 bases and the J gene end by 5 bases; junction bases not matched to a gene: 11. The CDR3 region is CSADGTGVSDEQYF. Written as DNA, the CDR3 is TGCAGCGCCGACGGGACAGGGGTTTCCGACGAGCAGTACTTC.

This clonotype has at least ten counts. This sequence joins TRBV29-1 and TRBJ2-7, with D tentatively TRBD2 (6 bases). The CDR3 has 13 amino acids. V dropped 4 bases and J dropped 2 bases, with 12 bases sitting between them. Germline V lookup: CDR1 SQVTM, CDR2 ANQGSEA. The DNA for the CDR3 is TGCAGCGTTGGTATAGCGGTAACCTACGAGCAGTACTTC. Translation gives CSVGIAVTYEQYF.

As to this clonotype: It may be a read error: a sequence one base away is much more abundant. The J gene is TRBJ1-4, the V gene TRBV15; weak D call: TRBD1 (5 bases). Trimming removed 5 bases from V and 8 bases from J, with 18 bases in between. Per the germline V gene, CDR1 is LNHNV and CDR2 is YYDKDF (reference sequence). The CDR3 runs 15 residues. DNA for the CDR3: TGTGCCACCAGCCGCTCGTTCGAGGGGCGGGAAAAACTGTTTTTT. It translates to CATSRSFEGREKLFF.

This clonotype was detected many times. The rearrangement links TRBV20-1 to TRBJ2-7; D uncertain. The V gene lost 3 bases and the J gene lost 0 bases, with 12 bases spanning the gap. CDR3 length: 14 amino acids. Germline V lookup: CDR1 DFQATT, CDR2 SNEGSKA (reference sequence). The CDR3: CSARGGNSSYEQYF. The CDR3 region has the DNA TGCAGTGCTAGGGGTGGGAACAGCTCCTACGAGCAGTACTTC.

The chain carries TRBV2 and TRBJ1-1; no reliable D call. V was cut by 4 bases and J by 4 bases, with 16 bases left in between. The CDR3 sequence is 15 residues long. Per the germline V gene, CDR1 is SNHLY and CDR2 is FYNNEI. The CDR3 nucleotides are TGTGCCAGCAGTGGACGGAGGGCCCCGGGCACTGAAGCTTTCTTT. Its translation: CASSGRRAPGTEAFF.

The chain links TRBV24-1 to TRBJ1-1; 7 bases are a match to TRBD1. Per germline, CDR1 KGHDR and CDR2 SFDVKD. The CDR3 runs to 14 residues. Trimming removed 4 bases from V and 6 bases from J; junction bases left unmatched: 7. The CDR3 nucleotides read TGTGCCACCAGTGAATCCGGGACAGCTTCTGAAGCTTTCTTT. This sequence encodes CATSESGTASEAFF.